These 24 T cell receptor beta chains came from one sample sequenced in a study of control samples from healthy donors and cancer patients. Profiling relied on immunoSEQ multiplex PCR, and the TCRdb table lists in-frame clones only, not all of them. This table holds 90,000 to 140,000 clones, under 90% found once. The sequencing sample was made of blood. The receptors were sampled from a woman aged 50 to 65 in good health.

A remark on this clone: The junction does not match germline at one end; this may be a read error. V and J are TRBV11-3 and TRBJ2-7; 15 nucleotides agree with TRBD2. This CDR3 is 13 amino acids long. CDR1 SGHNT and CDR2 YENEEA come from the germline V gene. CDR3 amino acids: CASSSGTSGGPVF. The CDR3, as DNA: TGTGCCAGCAGCTCCGGGACTAGCGGGGGGCCGGTCTTC.

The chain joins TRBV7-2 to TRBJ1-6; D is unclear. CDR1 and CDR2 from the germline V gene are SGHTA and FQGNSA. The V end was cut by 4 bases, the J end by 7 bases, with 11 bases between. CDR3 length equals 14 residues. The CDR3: CASSYRAENSPLHF. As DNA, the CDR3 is TGTGCCAGCAGCTATCGGGCGGAAAATTCACCCCTCCACTTT.

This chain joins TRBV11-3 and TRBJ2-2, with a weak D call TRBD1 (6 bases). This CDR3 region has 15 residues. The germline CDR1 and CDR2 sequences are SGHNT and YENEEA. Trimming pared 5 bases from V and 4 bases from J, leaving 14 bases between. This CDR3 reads CASSPSQGVTGELFF. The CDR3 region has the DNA TGTGCCAGCAGCCCGTCACAGGGAGTCACCGGGGAGCTGTTTTTT.

In nucleotides, the CDR3 is TGTGCCAGCAGCCCCGATCGACAGACAACCTATGGCTACACCTTC. It yields the protein CASSPDRQTTYGYTF. The chain links TRBV4-2 to TRBJ1-2; maybe TRBD1 (5 bases). Trimming cost V 4 bases and J 4 bases, with 16 bases left between them. The length of the CDR3 is 15 residues. Germline assignment: CDR1 LGHNA and CDR2 YNFKEQ.

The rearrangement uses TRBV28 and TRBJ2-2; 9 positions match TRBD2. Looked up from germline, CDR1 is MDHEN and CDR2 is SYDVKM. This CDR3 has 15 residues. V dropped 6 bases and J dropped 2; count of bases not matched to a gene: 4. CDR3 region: CASRKAGGNTGELFF. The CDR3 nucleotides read TGTGCCAGCAGGAAAGCGGGAGGTAACACCGGGGAGCTGTTTTTT.

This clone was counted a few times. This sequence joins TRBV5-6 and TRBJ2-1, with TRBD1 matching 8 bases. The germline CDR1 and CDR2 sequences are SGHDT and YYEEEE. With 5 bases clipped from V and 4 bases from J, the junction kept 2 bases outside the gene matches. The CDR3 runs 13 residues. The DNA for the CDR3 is TGTGCCAGCAGAAGGACAGGGTACAATGAGCAGTTCTTC. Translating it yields CASRRTGYNEQFF.

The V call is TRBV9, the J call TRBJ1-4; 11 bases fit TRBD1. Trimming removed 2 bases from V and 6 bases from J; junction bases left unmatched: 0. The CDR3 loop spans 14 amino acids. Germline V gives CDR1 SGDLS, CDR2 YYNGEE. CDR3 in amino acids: CASSVDRGHEKLFF. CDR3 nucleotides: TGTGCCAGCAGCGTGGACAGGGGGCATGAAAAACTGTTTTTT.

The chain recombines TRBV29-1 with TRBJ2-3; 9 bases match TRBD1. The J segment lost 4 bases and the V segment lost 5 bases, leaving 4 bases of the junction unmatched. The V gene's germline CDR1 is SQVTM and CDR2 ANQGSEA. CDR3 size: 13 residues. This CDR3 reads CSVSGTGPDTQYF. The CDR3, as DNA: TGCAGCGTTTCAGGGACAGGGCCAGATACGCAGTATTTT.

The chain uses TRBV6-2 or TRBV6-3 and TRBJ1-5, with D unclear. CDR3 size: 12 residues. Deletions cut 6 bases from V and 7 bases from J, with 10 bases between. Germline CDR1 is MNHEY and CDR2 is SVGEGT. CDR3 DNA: TGTGCCAGCAGCCTCCCAATCCAGCCCCAGCATTTT. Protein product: CASSLPIQPQHF.

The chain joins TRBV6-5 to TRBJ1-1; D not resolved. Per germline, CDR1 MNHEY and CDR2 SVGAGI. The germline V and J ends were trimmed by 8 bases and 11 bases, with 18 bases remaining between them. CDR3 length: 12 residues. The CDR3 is CASARLPAGAFF. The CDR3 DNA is TGTGCCAGCGCGAGACTCCCAGCTGGGGCTTTCTTT.

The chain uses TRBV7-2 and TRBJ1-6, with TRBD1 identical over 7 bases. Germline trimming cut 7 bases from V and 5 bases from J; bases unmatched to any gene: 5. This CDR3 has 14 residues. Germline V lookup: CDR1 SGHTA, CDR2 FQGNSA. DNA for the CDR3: TGTGCCAGCACCACAGGGGATCATAATTCACCCCTCCACTTT. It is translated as CASTTGDHNSPLHF.

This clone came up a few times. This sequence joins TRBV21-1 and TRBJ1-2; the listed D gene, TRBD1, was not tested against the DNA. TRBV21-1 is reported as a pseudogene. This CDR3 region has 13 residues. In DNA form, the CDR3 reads TGTGCCAGCAGTGTCAGGGATCCCTATGGCTACACCTTC. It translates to CASSVRDPYGYTF.

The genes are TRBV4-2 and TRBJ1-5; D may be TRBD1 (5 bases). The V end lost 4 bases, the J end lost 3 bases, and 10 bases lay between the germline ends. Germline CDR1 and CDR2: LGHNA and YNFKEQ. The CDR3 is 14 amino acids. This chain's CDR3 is CASSPDSYNQPQHF. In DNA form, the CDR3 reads TGTGCCAGCAGCCCCGACAGTTACAATCAGCCCCAGCATTTT.

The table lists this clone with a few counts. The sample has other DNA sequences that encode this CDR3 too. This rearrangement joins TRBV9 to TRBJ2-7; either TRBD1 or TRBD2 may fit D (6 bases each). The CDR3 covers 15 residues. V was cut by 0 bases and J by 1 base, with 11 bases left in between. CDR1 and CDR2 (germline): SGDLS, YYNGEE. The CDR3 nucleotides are TGTGCCAGCAGCGTAGGCGGGACATTTTCCTACGAGCAGTACTTC. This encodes CASSVGGTFSYEQYF.

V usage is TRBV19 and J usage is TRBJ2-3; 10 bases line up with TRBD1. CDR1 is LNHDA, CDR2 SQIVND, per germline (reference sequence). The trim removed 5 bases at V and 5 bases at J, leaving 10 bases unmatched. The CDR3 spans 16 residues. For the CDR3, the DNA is TGTGCCAGTAGTCCCCGGAGGGACAGGGGTAAAGATACGCAGTATTTT. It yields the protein CASSPRRDRGKDTQYF.

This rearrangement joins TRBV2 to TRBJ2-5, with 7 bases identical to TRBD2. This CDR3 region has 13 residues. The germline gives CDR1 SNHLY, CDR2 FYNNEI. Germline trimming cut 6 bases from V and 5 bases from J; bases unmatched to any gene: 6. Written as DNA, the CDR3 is TGTGCCAGCAGGGGGGAGGGCCGCGAGACCCAGTACTTC. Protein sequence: CASRGEGRETQYF.

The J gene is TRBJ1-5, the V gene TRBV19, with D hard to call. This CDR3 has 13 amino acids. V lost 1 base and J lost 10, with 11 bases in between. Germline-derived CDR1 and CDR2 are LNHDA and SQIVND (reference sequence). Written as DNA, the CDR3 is TGTGCCAGTAGTATAGCCCCCGCCGGCCCCCAGCATTTT. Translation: CASSIAPAGPQHF.

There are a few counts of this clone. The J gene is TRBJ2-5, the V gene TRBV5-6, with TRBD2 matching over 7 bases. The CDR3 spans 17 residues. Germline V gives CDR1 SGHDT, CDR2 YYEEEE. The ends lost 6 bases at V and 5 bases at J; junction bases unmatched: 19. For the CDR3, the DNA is TGTGCCAGCACCCAATTGACTAGCCGGAGTCCCCAGGAGACCCAGTACTTC. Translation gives CASTQLTSRSPQETQYF.

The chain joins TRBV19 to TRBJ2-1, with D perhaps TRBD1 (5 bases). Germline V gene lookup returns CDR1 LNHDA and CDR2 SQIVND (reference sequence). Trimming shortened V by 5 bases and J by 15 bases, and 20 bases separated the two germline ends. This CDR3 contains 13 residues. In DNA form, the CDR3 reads TGTGCCAGTAGTGGAACGCGAGACTCTCAGGGGTTCTTC. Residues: CASSGTRDSQGFF. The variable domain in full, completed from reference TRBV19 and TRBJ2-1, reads DGGITQSPKYLFRKEGQNVTLSCEQNLNHDAMYWYRQDPGQGLRLIYYSQIVNDFQKGDIAEGYSVSREKKESFPLTVTSAQKNPTAFYLCASSGTRDSQGFFGPGTRLTVL.

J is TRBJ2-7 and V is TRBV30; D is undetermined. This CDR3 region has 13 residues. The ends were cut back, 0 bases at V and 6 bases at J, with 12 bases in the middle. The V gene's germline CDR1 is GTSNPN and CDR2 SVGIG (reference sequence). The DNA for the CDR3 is TGTGCCTGGAGTGTACCAGGTGTGCTCGAGCAGTACTTC. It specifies CAWSVPGVLEQYF.

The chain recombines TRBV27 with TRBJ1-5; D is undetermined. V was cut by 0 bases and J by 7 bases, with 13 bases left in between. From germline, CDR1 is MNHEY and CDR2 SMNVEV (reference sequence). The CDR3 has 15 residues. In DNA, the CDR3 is TGTGCCAGCAGTTTATCGGCACGGAGTGCCCAGCCCCAGCATTTT. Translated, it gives CASSLSARSAQPQHF.

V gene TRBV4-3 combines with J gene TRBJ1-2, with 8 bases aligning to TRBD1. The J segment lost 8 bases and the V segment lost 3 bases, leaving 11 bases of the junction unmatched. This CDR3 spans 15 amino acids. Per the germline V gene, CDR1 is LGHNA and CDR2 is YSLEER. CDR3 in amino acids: CASSHTKQGEGGYTF. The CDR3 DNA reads TGCGCCAGCAGCCACACCAAACAGGGGGAGGGGGGCTACACCTTC.

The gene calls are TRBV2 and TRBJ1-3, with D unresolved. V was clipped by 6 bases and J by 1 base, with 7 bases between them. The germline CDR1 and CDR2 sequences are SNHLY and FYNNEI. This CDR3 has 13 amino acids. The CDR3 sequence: CASSSRSGNTIYF. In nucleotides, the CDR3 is TGTGCCAGCAGCTCCCGATCTGGAAACACCATATATTTT.

The CDR3 sequence is CASSSSGLVKNIQYF. CDR3 DNA sequence: TGTGCCAGTAGTTCAAGCGGATTAGTCAAAAACATTCAGTACTTC. The rearrangement uses TRBV19 and TRBJ2-4, with D possibly matching TRBD2 (5 bases). CDR1 is LNHDA and CDR2 is SQIVND in the germline V gene (reference sequence). The CDR3 totals 15 residues. V was shortened by 5 bases and J by 3 bases, with 14 bases between the two germline ends.